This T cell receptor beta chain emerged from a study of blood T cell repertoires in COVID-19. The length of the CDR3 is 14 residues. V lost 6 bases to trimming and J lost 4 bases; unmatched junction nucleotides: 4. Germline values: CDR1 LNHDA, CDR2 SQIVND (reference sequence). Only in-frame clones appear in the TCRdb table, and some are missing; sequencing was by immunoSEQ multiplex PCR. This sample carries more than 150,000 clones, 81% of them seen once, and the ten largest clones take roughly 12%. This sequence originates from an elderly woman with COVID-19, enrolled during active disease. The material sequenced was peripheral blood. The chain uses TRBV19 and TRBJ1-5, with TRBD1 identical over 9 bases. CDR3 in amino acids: CASRQGAVNQPQHF. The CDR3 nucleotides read TGTGCCAGTAGACAGGGGGCCGTAAATCAGCCCCAGCATTTT.